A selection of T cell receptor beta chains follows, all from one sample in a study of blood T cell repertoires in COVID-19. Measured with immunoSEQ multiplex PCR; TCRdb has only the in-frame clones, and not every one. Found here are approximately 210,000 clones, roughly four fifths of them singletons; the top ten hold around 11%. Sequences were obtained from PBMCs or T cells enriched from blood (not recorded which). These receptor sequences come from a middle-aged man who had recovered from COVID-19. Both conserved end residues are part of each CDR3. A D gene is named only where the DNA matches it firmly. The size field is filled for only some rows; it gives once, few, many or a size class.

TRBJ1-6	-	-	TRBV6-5	CASTRERLNSPLHF	TGTGCCAGCACCAGAGAGAGGCTAAATTCACCCCTCCACTTT
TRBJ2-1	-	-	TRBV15	CATSRDLAREWYNEQFF	TGTGCCACCAGCAGAGATCTGGCGAGGGAGTGGTACAATGAGCAGTTCTTC
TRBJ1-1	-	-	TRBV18	CASSPAGGARTEAFF	TGTGCCAGCTCACCAGCGGGGGGGGCACGCACTGAAGCTTTCTTT
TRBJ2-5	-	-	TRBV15	CATTPGTLRMETQYF	TGTGCCACCACACCCGGGACACTAAGGATGGAGACCCAGTACTTC
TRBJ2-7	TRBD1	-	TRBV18	CASSPGTGTPWEQYF	TGTGCCAGCTCACCTGGGACAGGGACCCCTTGGGAGCAGTACTTC
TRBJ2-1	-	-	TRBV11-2	CASSFRLSSYNEQFF	TGTGCCAGCAGCTTTCGACTCTCGTCCTACAATGAGCAGTTCTTC
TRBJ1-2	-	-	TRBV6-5	CASSYSGGYGYTF	TGTGCCAGCAGTTACTCGGGAGGGTATGGCTACACCTTC
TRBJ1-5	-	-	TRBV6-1	CASQPPQQVPQHF	TGTGCCAGCCAACCTCCCCAACAGGTTCCCCAGCATTTT
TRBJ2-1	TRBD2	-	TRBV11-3	CASSSLGLAGLNEQFF	TGTGCCAGCAGCTCCCTGGGACTAGCGGGACTCAATGAGCAGTTCTTC
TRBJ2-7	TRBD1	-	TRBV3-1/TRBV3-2	CASSLDRGVHEQYF	TGTGCCAGCAGCCTCGACAGGGGGGTCCACGAGCAGTACTTC
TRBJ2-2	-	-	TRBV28	CASSRPFEDTGELFF	TGTGCCAGCAGTCGACCCTTCGAGGACACCGGGGAGCTGTTTTTT
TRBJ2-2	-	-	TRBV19	CASSSSGPNTGELFF	TGTGCCAGTAGTAGTAGCGGTCCGAACACCGGGGAGCTGTTTTTT
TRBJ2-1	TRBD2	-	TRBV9	CASSPFPPLAGHNEQFF	TGTGCCAGCAGCCCCTTTCCCCCCCTAGCGGGACACAATGAGCAGTTCTTC
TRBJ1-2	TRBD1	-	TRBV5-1	CASSSGQGEGYTF	TGCGCCAGCAGCTCTGGACAGGGCGAGGGCTACACCTTC
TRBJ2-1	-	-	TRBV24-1	CATSDHRVSTASEQFF	TGTGCCACCAGTGATCACAGGGTTTCCACGGCGAGTGAGCAGTTCTTC
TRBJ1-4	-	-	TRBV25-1	CASSDFRAVRSEEKLFF	TGTGCCAGCAGTGATTTCAGGGCGGTACGCTCGGAGGAAAAACTGTTTTTT
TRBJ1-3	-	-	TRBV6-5	CASTTGNSGNTIYF	TGTGCCAGCACCACCGGGAACTCTGGAAACACCATATATTTT
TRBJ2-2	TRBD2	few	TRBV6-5	CASSGTSGTTGELFF	TGTGCCAGCAGCGGGACTAGCGGAACCACCGGGGAGCTGTTTTTT
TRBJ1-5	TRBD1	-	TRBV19	CASIRDRAYESNQPQHF	TGTGCCAGTATTAGAGACAGGGCTTATGAGAGCAATCAGCCCCAGCATTTT
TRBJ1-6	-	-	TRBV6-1	CASSEARTQLHF	TGTGCCAGCAGTGAAGCGCGGACTCAGCTCCACTTT
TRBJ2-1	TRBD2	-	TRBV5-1	CASSFRLAGGNEQFF	TGCGCCAGCAGCTTCCGGCTAGCGGGAGGTAATGAGCAGTTCTTC
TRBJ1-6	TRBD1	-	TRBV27	CASSQGQEHSPLHF	TGTGCCAGCAGCCAAGGACAGGAACACTCACCCCTCCACTTT
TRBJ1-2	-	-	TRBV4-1	CASSQDEWGYTF	TGCGCCAGCAGCCAAGATGAGTGGGGCTACACCTTC
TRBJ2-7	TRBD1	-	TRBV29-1	CSVGQGPSYEQYF	TGCAGCGTTGGACAGGGTCCCTCCTACGAGCAGTACTTC
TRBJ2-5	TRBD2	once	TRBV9	CASSVAGGPRETQYF	TGTGCCAGCAGCGTAGCGGGAGGGCCGCGAGAGACCCAGTACTTC
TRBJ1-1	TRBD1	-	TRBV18	CASSPGQEAEAFF	TGTGCCAGCTCACCGGGACAGGAGGCTGAAGCTTTCTTT
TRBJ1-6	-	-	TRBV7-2	CASSLASRGSNSPLHF	TGTGCCAGCAGCTTAGCGTCTAGGGGCTCAAATTCACCCCTCCACTTT
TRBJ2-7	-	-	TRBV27	CASSFGAGVSYEQYF	TGTGCCAGCAGTTTTGGTGCAGGGGTCTCCTACGAGCAGTACTTC
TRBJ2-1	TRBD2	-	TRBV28	CASSPGGTRAYNEQFF	TGTGCCAGCAGTCCTGGGGGGACTAGGGCCTACAATGAGCAGTTCTTC
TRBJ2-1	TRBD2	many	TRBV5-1	CASSPGLAGGEQFF	TGCGCCAGCTCCCCGGGACTAGCGGGAGGTGAGCAGTTCTTC
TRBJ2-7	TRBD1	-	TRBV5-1	CASSAGTGTYEQYF	TGCGCCAGCAGCGCCGGGACAGGGACCTACGAGCAGTACTTC
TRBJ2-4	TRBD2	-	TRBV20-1	CSASSAGGLAKNIQYF	TGCAGTGCTAGTTCAGCGGGAGGGTTAGCCAAAAACATTCAGTACTTC
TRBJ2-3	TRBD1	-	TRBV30	CAWRIQGTDTQYF	TGTGCCTGGAGGATACAGGGGACGGATACGCAGTATTTT
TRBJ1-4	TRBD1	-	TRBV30	CAWAGTGREKLFF	TGTGCCTGGGCTGGGACAGGGAGGGAAAAACTGTTTTTT
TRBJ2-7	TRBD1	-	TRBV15	CATSSPGTEDYEQYF	TGTGCCACCAGCAGCCCCGGGACAGAGGACTACGAGCAGTACTTC
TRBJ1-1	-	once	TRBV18	CASSPPAQPNTEAFF	TGTGCCAGCTCACCACCGGCACAGCCGAACACTGAAGCTTTCTTT
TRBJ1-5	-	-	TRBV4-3	CASSQAGNQPQHF	TGCGCCAGCAGCCAAGCAGGGAATCAGCCCCAGCATTTT
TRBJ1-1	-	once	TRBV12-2	CASRLELIRGRETEAFF	TGTGCAAGTCGCTTAGAATTGATTCGGGGGCGGGAGACTGAAGCTTTCTTT
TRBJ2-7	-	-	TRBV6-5	CASSLLGNSRYEQYF	TGTGCCAGCAGTCTTTTGGGTAACAGCCGTTACGAGCAGTACTTC
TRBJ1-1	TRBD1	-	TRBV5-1	CASSLIGGVAVTEAFF	TGCGCCAGCAGCTTGATAGGGGGCGTAGCGGTAACTGAAGCTTTCTTT
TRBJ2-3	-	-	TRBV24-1	CATSDGGYTDTQYF	TGTGCCACCAGTGATGGGGGGTACACAGATACGCAGTATTTT
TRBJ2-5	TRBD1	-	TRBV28	CASSSGTGVETQYF	TGTGCCAGCAGTTCCGGGACAGGGGTCGAGACCCAGTACTTC
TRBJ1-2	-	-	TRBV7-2	CASSLAGGSTNYGYTF	TGTGCCAGCAGCTTAGCGGGGGGGAGTACTAACTATGGCTACACCTTC
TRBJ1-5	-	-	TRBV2	CASSGLLLEVDQPQHF	TGTGCCAGCAGTGGACTTCTCCTGGAGGTTGATCAGCCCCAGCATTTT
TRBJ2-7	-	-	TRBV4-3	CASSQGTDLSYEQYF	TGCGCCAGCAGCCAAGGGACAGACCTCTCCTACGAGCAGTACTTC
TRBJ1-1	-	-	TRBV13	CASSPSEGTEAFF	TGTGCCAGCAGCCCCAGCGAGGGCACTGAAGCTTTCTTT
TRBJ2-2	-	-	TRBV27	CASSPKARNTGELFF	TGTGCCAGCAGTCCGAAGGCTAGGAACACCGGGGAGCTGTTTTTT
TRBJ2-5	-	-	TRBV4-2	CASSQDALVETQYF	TGTGCCAGCAGCCAAGATGCGTTAGTCGAGACCCAGTACTTC
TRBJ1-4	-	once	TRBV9	CASSTGSHEKLFF	TGTGCCAGCAGCACAGGGAGTCACGAAAAACTGTTTTTT
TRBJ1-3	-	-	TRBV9	CASSLDSSGNTIYF	TGTGCCAGCAGCCTAGACAGTTCTGGAAACACCATATATTTT
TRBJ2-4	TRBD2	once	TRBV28	CASSVHREASGVPYF	TGTGCCAGCAGTGTCCACAGGGAGGCTAGCGGGGTCCCCTACTTC
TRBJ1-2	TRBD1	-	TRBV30	CAWRLQGANGYTF	TGTGCCTGGAGACTCCAGGGGGCGAATGGCTACACCTTC
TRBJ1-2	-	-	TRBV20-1	CSAGLHPGYTF	TGCAGTGCCGGACTGCACCCGGGCTACACCTTC
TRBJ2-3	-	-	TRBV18	CASSPRPSLTDTQYF	TGTGCCAGCTCACCGCGGCCTAGTTTAACAGATACGCAGTATTTT
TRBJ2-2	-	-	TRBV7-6	CASSLASRSGELFF	TGTGCCAGCAGCTTAGCGTCGAGGTCCGGGGAGCTGTTTTTT
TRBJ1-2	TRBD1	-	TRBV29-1	CSVAGTESFYGYTF	TGCAGCGTTGCCGGGACAGAGTCCTTCTATGGCTACACCTTC
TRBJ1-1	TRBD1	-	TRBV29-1	CSVGPTGSLTEAFF	TGCAGCGTTGGCCCGACAGGGAGTCTCACTGAAGCTTTCTTT